The 15 T cell receptor beta chains below all came from one sample that was sequenced in a study of cytomegalovirus exposure and HLA in healthy donors. PCR employed 60 Vbeta and 13 Jbeta primers. TCRdb's copy holds only in-frame clones and misses some; the assay was immunoSEQ multiplex PCR. The sample lists some 270,000 clones; approximately 80% were seen once. Specimen: PBMCs. The receptors were gathered from a girl aged 2 to 9 in good health and CMV-seronegative.

V usage is TRBV2 and J usage is TRBJ2-1; 8 bases are shared with TRBD1. CDR1 is SNHLY and CDR2 is FYNNEI in the germline V gene. The CDR3 contains 13 residues. V lost 4 bases and J lost 10; bases outside the gene matches: 6. CDR3 nucleotides: TGTGCCAGCAGTGCCAGGGGGCAGAGCGAGCAGTTCTTC. It yields the protein CASSARGQSEQFF. Full variable domain (outside the CDR3, taken from reference TRBV2 and TRBJ2-1): EPEVTQTPSHQVTQMGQEVILRCVPISNHLYFYWYRQILGQKVEFLVSFYNNEISEKSEIFDDQFSVERPDGSNFTLKIRSTKLEDSAMYFCASSARGQSEQFFGPGTRLTVL.

The V and J genes are TRBV7-9 and TRBJ1-2, with 7 positions matching TRBD1. The CDR3 loop spans 11 amino acids. V shed 5 bases, J shed 12 bases, and the junction held 6 bases outside the gene matches. The germline gives CDR1 SEHNR, CDR2 FQNEAQ (reference sequence). Written as DNA, the CDR3 is TGTGCCAGCAGCCCTGACAGGGCCCACACCTTC. Amino acid sequence: CASSPDRAHTF.

The chain carries TRBV5-6 and TRBJ2-7; perhaps TRBD2 as D (5 bases). Germline CDR1 reads SGHDT; CDR2 reads YYEEEE. This CDR3 is built from 13 residues. V lost 4 bases and J 4 bases, leaving 12 bases between the germline ends. CDR3 region: CASSAGWRYEQYF. For the CDR3, the DNA is TGTGCCAGCAGCGCCGGCTGGAGGTACGAGCAGTACTTC. Supplemented by reference TRBV5-6 and TRBJ2-7, the full variable domain reads DAGVTQSPTHLIKTRGQQVTLRCSPKSGHDTVSWYQQALGQGPQFIFQYYEEEERQRGNFPDRFSGHQFPNYSSELNVNALLLGDSALYLCASSAGWRYEQYFGPGTRLTVT.

V and J are TRBV4-2 and TRBJ1-1; TRBD1 matches 7 bases. Germline CDR1 reads LGHNA; CDR2 reads YNFKEQ. After removal of 2 bases from V and 2 bases from J, the junction contained 14 bases not matched to a gene. This CDR3 is 18 amino acids long. The CDR3 is CASSQSTTVQGLNTEAFF. CDR3 nucleotide sequence: TGTGCCAGCAGCCAATCAACCACCGTACAGGGGCTAAACACTGAAGCTTTCTTT.

This sequence joins TRBV10-3 and TRBJ1-2; 9 nucleotides agree with TRBD1. Germline lookup yields CDR1 ENHRY and CDR2 SYGVKD. J gave up 4 bases and V 0 bases, and 3 bases lay outside the gene matches. The CDR3 has 15 amino acids. CDR3 in amino acids: CAISESMDRGYGYTF. DNA for the CDR3: TGTGCCATCAGTGAGTCGATGGACAGGGGCTATGGCTACACCTTC.

The rearrangement uses TRBV27 and TRBJ2-5; 12 positions match TRBD2. The length of the CDR3 is 16 residues. Trimming cost V 3 bases and J 0 bases; bases outside gene matches: 2. Germline V gives CDR1 MNHEY, CDR2 SMNVEV (reference sequence). The CDR3 spells CASSLLAGGYQETQYF. For the CDR3, the DNA is TGTGCCAGCAGTTTGCTAGCGGGAGGGTACCAAGAGACCCAGTACTTC.

This chain joins TRBV14 and TRBJ1-2; D call uncertain. This CDR3 contains 13 residues. Germline V gives CDR1 SGHDN, CDR2 FVKESK. The V gene lost 2 bases and the J gene lost 4 bases, with 8 bases spanning the gap. CDR3 nucleotide sequence: TGTGCCAGCAGCCAACCGGGTCTCTATGGCTACACCTTC. It encodes CASSQPGLYGYTF. Drawing the rest from reference TRBV14 and TRBJ1-2, the complete variable domain is EAGVTQFPSHSVIEKGQTVTLRCDPISGHDNLYWYRRVMGKEIKFLLHFVKESKQDESGMPNNRFLAERTGGTYSTLKVQPAELEDSGVYFCASSQPGLYGYTFGSGTRLTVV.

This clone appeared a few times. The rearrangement uses TRBV6-5 and TRBJ2-7; 9 positions match TRBD2. V trimming: 7 bases; J trimming: 2 bases; junction bases outside the gene matches: 9. The germline CDR1 and CDR2 sequences are MNHEY and SVGAGI. The CDR3 is 15 residues long. The chain's CDR3 is CASKRASGGTYEQYF. In DNA form, the CDR3 reads TGTGCCAGCAAGCGTGCGAGCGGGGGGACCTACGAGCAGTACTTC.

In its sample, this clone was seen once. CDR3 protein: CASSPGTSGNTQYF. CDR3 bases: TGCGCCAGCAGCCCCGGGACTAGCGGGAATACGCAGTATTTT. V gene TRBV5-1 combines with J gene TRBJ2-3, with 13 bases fitting TRBD2. This CDR3 has 14 residues. Germline assignment: CDR1 SGHRS and CDR2 YFSETQ. V lost 4 bases and J lost 7; bases outside the gene matches: 3.

The chain employs TRBV6-4 and TRBJ2-2; 11 bases are a match to TRBD2. Germline V gene data show CDR1 as MRHNA and CDR2 as SNTAGT. With V trimmed by 0 bases and J by 1 base, 7 bases remained unmatched. The CDR3 runs 19 residues. The DNA of the CDR3 is TGTGCCAGCAGTGACTCGATACTAGCGGGAGAACAGAACACCGGGGAGCTGTTTTTT. Its translation is CASSDSILAGEQNTGELFF.

This clone was picked up one time. J is TRBJ2-5 and V is TRBV7-3; 7 bases are a match to TRBD1. The CDR3 length is 15 residues. The trim removed 1 base at V and 4 bases at J, leaving 6 bases unmatched. Germline V lookup: CDR1 SGHTA, CDR2 FQGTGA. In DNA, the CDR3 is TGTGCCAGCAGCTTAATCCAGGGGGAAGGAGAGACCCAGTACTTC. Encoded protein: CASSLIQGEGETQYF. The complete variable domain, with remaining parts taken from reference TRBV7-3 and TRBJ2-5, reads GAGVSQTPSNKVTEKGKYVELRCDPISGHTALYWYRQSLGQGPEFLIYFQGTGAADDSGLPNDRFFAVRPEGSVSTLKIQRTERGDSAVYLCASSLIQGEGETQYFGPGTRLLVL.

The chain joins TRBV6-1 to TRBJ2-7, with 10 bases matching TRBD2. V lost 3 bases to trimming and J lost 3 bases; unmatched junction nucleotides: 14. From germline, CDR1 is MNHNS and CDR2 SASEGT. This CDR3 is built from 18 residues. This CDR3 is CASSERRALAGFFYEQYF. The CDR3 nucleotides read TGTGCCAGCAGTGAGCGACGTGCACTAGCGGGGTTTTTCTACGAGCAGTACTTC.

This clone was recorded only once. The chain joins TRBV2 to TRBJ1-6; the match to TRBD1 covers 9 bases. Per germline, CDR1 SNHLY and CDR2 FYNNEI. This CDR3 is built from 13 residues. With V trimmed by 11 bases and J by 5 bases, 4 bases remained unmatched. CDR3 DNA sequence: TGTGCCGGAAACAGGGGGCATAATTCACCCCTCCACTTT. As protein: CAGNRGHNSPLHF. Combining the CDR3 with reference TRBV2 and TRBJ1-6 gives the whole variable domain EPEVTQTPSHQVTQMGQEVILRCVPISNHLYFYWYRQILGQKVEFLVSFYNNEISEKSEIFDDQFSVERPDGSNFTLKIRSTKLEDSAMYFCAGNRGHNSPLHFGNGTRLTVT.

This clone has a single count. This rearrangement joins TRBV28 to TRBJ2-7; TRBD1 aligns across 7 bases. J was trimmed by 3 bases and V by 4 bases; bases with no gene match: 12. The CDR3 is made up of 16 amino acids. Per germline, CDR1 MDHEN and CDR2 SYDVKM. CDR3: CASSSQGTVHNYEQYF. CDR3 sequence (DNA): TGTGCCAGCAGTTCTCAGGGGACAGTACATAACTACGAGCAGTACTTC.

This rearrangement joins TRBV2 to TRBJ1-1; D is ambiguous. The V gene lost 2 bases and the J gene lost 1 base, with 8 bases spanning the gap. CDR3 size: 14 residues. Germline CDR1 and CDR2: SNHLY and FYNNEI. Here the CDR3 reads CASSEYGGNTEAFF. The CDR3 DNA is TGTGCCAGCAGTGAATACGGCGGGAACACTGAAGCTTTCTTT.